This T cell receptor beta chain was sequenced in a study of cytomegalovirus exposure and HLA in healthy donors. Across the whole study: The early release's HLA-typed donors yielded approximately 85 million unique TCRs.

This CDR3 has 14 residues. Per germline, CDR1 SEHNR and CDR2 FQNEAQ (reference sequence). Germline trimming cut 1 base from V and 3 bases from J; bases unmatched to any gene: 3. Study-level results: Association with HLA alleles at 0.05 false discovery rate was found for roughly 17,000 TCR beta sequences in a later analysis. In a later analysis, common viral pathogens appeared linked to several of the most significant clusters.

Both 60 Vbeta primers and 13 Jbeta primers went into the PCR. Using immunoSEQ multiplex PCR, the repertoire was profiled, and TCRdb retains in-frame clones only, with some absent. The table has roughly 45,000 clones, roughly 60% seen once; the top ten hold 8% to 9.5%. As to this clone: What it binds is unknown.

The origin of this receptor is a human donor in good health. Sequenced input: PBMCs. The V gene is TRBV7-9, the J gene TRBJ2-7, with 7 bases lining up with TRBD1. The CDR3 DNA is TGTGCCAGCAGCTTAGGGGACAGTGACTACGAGCAGTACTTC. This encodes CASSLGDSDYEQYF.